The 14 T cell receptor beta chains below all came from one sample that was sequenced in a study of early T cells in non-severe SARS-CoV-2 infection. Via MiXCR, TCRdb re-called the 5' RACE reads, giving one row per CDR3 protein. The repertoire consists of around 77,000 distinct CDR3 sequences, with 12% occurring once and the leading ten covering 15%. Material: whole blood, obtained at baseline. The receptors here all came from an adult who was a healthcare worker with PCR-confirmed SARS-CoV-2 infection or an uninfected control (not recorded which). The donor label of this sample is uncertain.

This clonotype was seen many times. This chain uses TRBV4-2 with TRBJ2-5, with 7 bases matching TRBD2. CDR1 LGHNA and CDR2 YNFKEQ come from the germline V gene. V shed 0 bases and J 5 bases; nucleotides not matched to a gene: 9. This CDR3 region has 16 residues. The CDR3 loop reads CASSQDPNSGWETQYF. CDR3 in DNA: TGTGCCAGCAGCCAAGATCCGAATAGCGGGTGGGAGACCCAGTACTTC.

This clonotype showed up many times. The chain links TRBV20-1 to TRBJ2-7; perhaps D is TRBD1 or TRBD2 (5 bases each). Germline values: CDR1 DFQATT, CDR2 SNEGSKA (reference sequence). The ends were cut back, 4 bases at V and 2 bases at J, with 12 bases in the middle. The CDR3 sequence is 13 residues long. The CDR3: CSATIRGPYEQYF. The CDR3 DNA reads TGCAGTGCTACGATACGGGGACCCTACGAGCAGTACTTC.

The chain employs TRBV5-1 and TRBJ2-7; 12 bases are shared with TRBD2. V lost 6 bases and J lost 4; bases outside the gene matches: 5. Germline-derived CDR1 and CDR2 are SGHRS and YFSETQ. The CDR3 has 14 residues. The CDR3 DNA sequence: TGCGCCAGCACCCTAGCGGGAGGGCCTTACGAGCAGTACTTC. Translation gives CASTLAGGPYEQYF.

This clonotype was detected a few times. The CDR3 loop reads CSVLAPAGAVETQYF. DNA for the CDR3: TGCAGCGTTCTTGCTCCAGCGGGAGCGGTTGAGACCCAGTACTTC. The chain employs TRBV29-1 and TRBJ2-5, with 8 bases aligning to TRBD2. The V and J ends lost 5 bases and 5 bases, in that order; junction bases with no gene match: 13. This CDR3 contains 15 residues. CDR1 and CDR2 (germline): SQVTM, ANQGSEA.

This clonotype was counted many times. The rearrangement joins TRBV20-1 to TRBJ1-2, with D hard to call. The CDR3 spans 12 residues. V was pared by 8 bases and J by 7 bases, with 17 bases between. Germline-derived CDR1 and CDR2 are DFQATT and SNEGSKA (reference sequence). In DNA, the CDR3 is TGCAGTCCCTTAAGCCTTGGGTTTGGCTACACCTTC. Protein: CSPLSLGFGYTF.

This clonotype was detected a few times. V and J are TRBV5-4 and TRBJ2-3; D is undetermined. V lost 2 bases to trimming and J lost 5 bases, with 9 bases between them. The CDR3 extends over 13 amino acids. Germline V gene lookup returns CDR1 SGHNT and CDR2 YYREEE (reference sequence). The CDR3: CASSFDAQDTQYF. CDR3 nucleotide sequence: TGTGCCAGCAGCTTTGATGCGCAAGATACGCAGTATTTT.

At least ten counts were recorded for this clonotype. For the CDR3, the DNA is TGTGCCAGCAGGGGGACGGGGGGCTTTTACGAGCAGTACTTC. It translates to CASRGTGGFYEQYF. The chain carries TRBV11-2 and TRBJ2-7; TRBD2 is a possible D gene (7 bases). V was trimmed by 6 bases and J by 4 bases, leaving 16 bases between them. Germline assignment: CDR1 SGHAT and CDR2 FQNNGV. This CDR3 spans 14 amino acids. The whole variable domain, filled in from reference TRBV11-2 and TRBJ2-7, reads EAGVAQSPRYKIIEKRQSVAFWCNPISGHATLYWYQQILGQGPKLLIQFQNNGVVDDSQLPKDRFSAERLKGVDSTLKIQPAKLEDSAVYLCASRGTGGFYEQYFGPGTRLTVT.

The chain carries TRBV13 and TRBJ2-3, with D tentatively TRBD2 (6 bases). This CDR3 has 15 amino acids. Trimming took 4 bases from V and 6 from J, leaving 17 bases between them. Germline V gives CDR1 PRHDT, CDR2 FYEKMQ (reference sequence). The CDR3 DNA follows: TGTGCCAGCAGCTGGGGGGACCGCGATATGGATACGCAGTATTTT. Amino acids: CASSWGDRDMDTQYF.

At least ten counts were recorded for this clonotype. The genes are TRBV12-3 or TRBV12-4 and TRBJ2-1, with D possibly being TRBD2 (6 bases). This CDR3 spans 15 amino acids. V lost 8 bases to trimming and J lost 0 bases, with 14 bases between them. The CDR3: CASFSVGGSYNEQFF. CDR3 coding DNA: TGTGCCAGCTTTTCGGTCGGGGGCTCCTACAATGAGCAGTTCTTC.

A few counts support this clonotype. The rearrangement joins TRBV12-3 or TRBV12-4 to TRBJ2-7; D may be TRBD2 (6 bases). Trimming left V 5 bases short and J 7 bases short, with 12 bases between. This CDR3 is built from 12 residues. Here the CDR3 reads CASSAGPREQYF. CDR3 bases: TGTGCCAGCAGTGCGGGACCGCGGGAGCAGTACTTC.

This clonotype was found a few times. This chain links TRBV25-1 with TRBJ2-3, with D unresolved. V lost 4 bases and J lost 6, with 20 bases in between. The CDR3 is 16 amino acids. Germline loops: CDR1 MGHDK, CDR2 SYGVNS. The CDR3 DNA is TGTGCCAGCAGTGGCGCACAGACCTATACGGAGGATACGCAGTATTTT. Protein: CASSGAQTYTEDTQYF.

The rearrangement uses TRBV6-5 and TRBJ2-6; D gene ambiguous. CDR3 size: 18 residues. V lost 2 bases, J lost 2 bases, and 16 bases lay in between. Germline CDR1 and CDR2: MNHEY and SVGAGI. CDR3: CASSYGYGSPTGANVLTF. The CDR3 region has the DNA TGTGCCAGCAGTTACGGTTATGGCTCCCCTACTGGGGCCAACGTCCTGACTTTC.

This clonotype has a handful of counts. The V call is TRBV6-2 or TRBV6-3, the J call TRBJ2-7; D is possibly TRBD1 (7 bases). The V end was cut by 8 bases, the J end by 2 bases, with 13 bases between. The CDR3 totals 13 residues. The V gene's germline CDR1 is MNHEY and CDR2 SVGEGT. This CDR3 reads CASGGTAAYEQYF. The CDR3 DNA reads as TGTGCCAGCGGAGGGACAGCCGCCTACGAGCAGTACTTC.

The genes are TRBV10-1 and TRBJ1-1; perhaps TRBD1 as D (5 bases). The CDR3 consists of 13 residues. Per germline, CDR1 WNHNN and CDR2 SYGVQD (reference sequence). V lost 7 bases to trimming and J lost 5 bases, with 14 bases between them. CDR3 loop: CASIFSGRTEAFF. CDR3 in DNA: TGCGCCAGCATTTTCTCAGGGAGAACTGAAGCTTTCTTT.